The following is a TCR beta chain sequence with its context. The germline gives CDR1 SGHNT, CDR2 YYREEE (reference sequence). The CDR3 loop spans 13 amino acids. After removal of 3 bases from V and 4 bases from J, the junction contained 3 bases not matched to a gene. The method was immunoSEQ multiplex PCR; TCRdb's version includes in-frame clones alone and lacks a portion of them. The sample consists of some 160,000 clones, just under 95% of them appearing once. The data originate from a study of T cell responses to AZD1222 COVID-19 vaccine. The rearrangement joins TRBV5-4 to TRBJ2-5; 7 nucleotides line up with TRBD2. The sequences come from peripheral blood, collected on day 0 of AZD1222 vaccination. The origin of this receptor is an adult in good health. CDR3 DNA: TGTGCCAGCAGCTCCGGGGGGTCAGAGACCCAGTACTTC. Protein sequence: CASSSGGSETQYF.